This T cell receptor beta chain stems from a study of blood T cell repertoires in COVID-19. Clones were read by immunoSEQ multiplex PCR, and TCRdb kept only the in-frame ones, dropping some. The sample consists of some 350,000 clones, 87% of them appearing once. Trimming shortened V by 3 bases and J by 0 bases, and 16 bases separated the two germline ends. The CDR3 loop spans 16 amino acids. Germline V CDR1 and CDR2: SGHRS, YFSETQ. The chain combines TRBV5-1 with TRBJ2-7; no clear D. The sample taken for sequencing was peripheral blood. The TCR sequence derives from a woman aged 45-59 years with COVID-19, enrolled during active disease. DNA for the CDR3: TGCGCCAGCAGCTATATGCCGGGTCCAAGCTCCTACGAGCAGTACTTC. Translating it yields CASSYMPGPSSYEQYF.